The 27 T cell receptor beta chains presented below share a single source sample, sequenced in a study of cytomegalovirus exposure and HLA in healthy donors. Some clones are missing from TCRdb's copy, which holds only in-frame ones; the method was immunoSEQ multiplex PCR. Here the sample spans 150,000 or so clones, around 86% being singletons. The specimen was PBMCs. The receptor source for this set is a man aged 18 to 30 in good health and CMV-seropositive.

The chain's CDR3 is CASSSAGEQFF. The CDR3 bases are TGTGCCAGCAGCTCCGCGGGGGAGCAGTTCTTC. This chain links TRBV7-9 with TRBJ2-1; TRBD2 is a possible D gene (6 bases). Looked up from germline, CDR1 is SEHNR and CDR2 is FQNEAQ (reference sequence). Trimming shortened V by 4 bases and J by 10 bases, and 8 bases separated the two germline ends. This CDR3 spans 11 amino acids.

This clone was counted between two and nine times. The chain joins TRBV27 to TRBJ2-7; 9 bases are shared with TRBD1. Per germline, CDR1 MNHEY and CDR2 SMNVEV (reference sequence). There are 15 residues in the CDR3. Trimming took 2 bases from V and 7 from J; bases not matched to a gene: 9. The DNA of the CDR3 is TGTGCCAGCAGTTTACTACCGGGACAGGGTGTAGAGCAGTACTTC. It specifies CASSLLPGQGVEQYF.

The CDR3 sequence: CSASSSYEQYF. The CDR3 DNA is TGCAGTGCTTCGAGCTCCTACGAGCAGTACTTC. This rearrangement joins TRBV20-1 to TRBJ2-7; D gene uncertain. The CDR3 extends over 11 amino acids. Germline-derived CDR1 and CDR2 are DFQATT and SNEGSKA (reference sequence). The V end was cut by 5 bases, the J end by 0 bases, with 5 bases between.

V gene TRBV19 combines with J gene TRBJ2-7; D may be TRBD2 (5 bases). From germline, CDR1 is LNHDA and CDR2 SQIVND (reference sequence). The V and J ends lost 0 bases and 0 bases respectively, with 6 bases between them. CDR3 length: 14 residues. This chain's CDR3 is CASSIDAGSYEQYF. DNA for the CDR3: TGTGCCAGTAGTATAGATGCGGGCTCCTACGAGCAGTACTTC.

The chain combines TRBV4-2 with TRBJ2-3, with TRBD2 matching over 9 bases. CDR1 and CDR2 (germline): LGHNA, YNFKEQ. The CDR3 contains 17 residues. With 4 bases clipped from V and 0 bases from J, the junction kept 8 bases outside the gene matches. DNA of the CDR3: TGTGCCAGCAGCCGATACCTAGCGGGGACTAGCACAGATACGCAGTATTTT. It encodes CASSRYLAGTSTDTQYF.

The V call is TRBV19, the J call TRBJ2-2, with TRBD2 as a possible D gene (6 bases). The V end was cut by 7 bases, the J end by 3 bases, with 15 bases between. Looked up from germline, CDR1 is LNHDA and CDR2 is SQIVND (reference sequence). This CDR3 has 15 amino acids. This CDR3 reads CASNPTSTDTGELFF. The DNA of the CDR3 is TGTGCCAGTAATCCCACTAGCACAGACACCGGGGAGCTGTTTTTT. Full variable domain (outside the CDR3, taken from reference TRBV19 and TRBJ2-2): DGGITQSPKYLFRKEGQNVTLSCEQNLNHDAMYWYRQDPGQGLRLIYYSQIVNDFQKGDIAEGYSVSREKKESFPLTVTSAQKNPTAFYLCASNPTSTDTGELFFGEGSRLTVL.

This clone has only a few counts. This chain links TRBV2 with TRBJ1-1; D not certain. Deletions cut 4 bases from V and 5 bases from J, with 5 bases between. The CDR3 length is 11 residues. The germline V gene has CDR1 SNHLY and CDR2 FYNNEI. The CDR3 spells CASSAGTEAFF. The DNA for the CDR3 is TGTGCCAGCAGTGCCGGGACTGAAGCTTTCTTT.

As for this clone: Other nucleotide sequences in the sample specify the same CDR3. The rearrangement links TRBV5-6 to TRBJ2-7; unclear D gene. Trimming stripped 0 bases from V and 6 bases from J, with 4 bases between. CDR1 is SGHDT and CDR2 is YYEEEE in the germline V gene. The CDR3 consists of 11 residues. DNA of the CDR3: TGTGCCAGCAGCTTGGCGGGCGAGCAGTACTTC. Protein product: CASSLAGEQYF.

The chain employs TRBV15 and TRBJ2-7, with 8 bases aligning to TRBD2. Germline loops: CDR1 LNHNV, CDR2 YYDKDF (reference sequence). With 3 bases clipped from V and 4 bases from J, the junction kept 11 bases outside the gene matches. This CDR3 is 16 amino acids long. The DNA of the CDR3 is TGTGCCACCAGCAGGGACGGAATAGCGGGAAGGTACGAGCAGTACTTC. Encoded protein: CATSRDGIAGRYEQYF.

The gene calls are TRBV4-3 and TRBJ2-1, with D possibly being TRBD2 (6 bases). The CDR3 covers 15 residues. The ends were cut back, 4 bases at V and 0 bases at J, with 10 bases in the middle. Germline values: CDR1 LGHNA, CDR2 YSLEER. The CDR3 reads CASSRRDVSYNEQFF. The CDR3, as DNA: TGCGCCAGCAGCCGGAGGGACGTCTCCTACAATGAGCAGTTCTTC.

The chain joins TRBV2 to TRBJ2-5, with D perhaps TRBD2 (6 bases). V gave up 7 bases and J gave up 5 bases, with 11 bases separating them. Germline-derived CDR1 and CDR2 are SNHLY and FYNNEI. This CDR3 comprises 12 residues. CDR3 in DNA: TGTGCCAGCACGGGGGAGTCGGAGACCCAGTACTTC. It translates to CASTGESETQYF.

This clone was seen a single time. The chain employs TRBV7-6 and TRBJ1-1, with TRBD1 as a possible D gene (5 bases). Germline-derived CDR1 and CDR2 are SGHVS and FNYEAQ. The length of the CDR3 is 12 residues. The ends were cut back, 4 bases at V and 11 bases at J, with 14 bases in the middle. CDR3 in amino acids: CASSSPGRGAFF. CDR3 nucleotides: TGTGCCAGCAGCTCCCCCGGGCGGGGGGCTTTCTTT.

The V and J genes are TRBV19 and TRBJ2-5, with TRBD1 matching over 8 bases. Germline-derived CDR1 and CDR2 are LNHDA and SQIVND (reference sequence). The J segment lost 5 bases and the V segment lost 10 bases, leaving 9 bases of the junction unmatched. This CDR3 comprises 13 residues. The CDR3 protein is CATQGAVWETQYF. Here the CDR3 DNA reads TGTGCCACCCAGGGGGCGGTTTGGGAGACCCAGTACTTC.

The J gene is TRBJ2-7, the V gene TRBV19, with D maybe TRBD2 (5 bases). This CDR3 has 14 residues. Germline CDR1 reads LNHDA; CDR2 reads SQIVND (reference sequence). The germline V and J ends were trimmed by 6 bases and 6 bases, with 18 bases remaining between them. The CDR3 reads CASRESGRWGEQYF. The CDR3, as DNA: TGTGCCAGTAGAGAAAGCGGCAGGTGGGGCGAGCAGTACTTC. The variable domain in full, with the rest retrieved from reference TRBV19 and TRBJ2-7, is DGGITQSPKYLFRKEGQNVTLSCEQNLNHDAMYWYRQDPGQGLRLIYYSQIVNDFQKGDIAEGYSVSREKKESFPLTVTSAQKNPTAFYLCASRESGRWGEQYFGPGTRLTVT.

The chain joins TRBV9 to TRBJ1-3; possibly TRBD1 for D (6 bases). CDR1 is SGDLS and CDR2 is YYNGEE in the germline V gene. The germline V and J ends were trimmed by 4 bases and 2 bases, with 13 bases remaining between them. The CDR3 totals 15 residues. CDR3 region: CASSPWDKPGNTIYF. The DNA for the CDR3 is TGTGCCAGCAGCCCTTGGGACAAACCTGGAAACACCATATATTTT.

The J gene is TRBJ2-7, the V gene TRBV20-1; D is undetermined. The V end lost 5 bases, the J end lost 4 bases, and 9 bases lay between the germline ends. This CDR3 has 11 amino acids. Germline V gives CDR1 DFQATT, CDR2 SNEGSKA (reference sequence). In DNA, the CDR3 is TGCAGTGCTGCCCTAAAATACGAGCAGTACTTC. Translated: CSAALKYEQYF.

This clone was seen only once. The chain couples TRBV4-1 to TRBJ2-3; 8 bases align to TRBD1. V shed 4 bases, J shed 2 bases, and the junction held 14 bases outside the gene matches. The V gene's germline CDR1 is MGHRA and CDR2 YSYEKL. The CDR3 is 18 amino acids. The CDR3 protein is CASSPFIRAGQATDTQYF. The CDR3 nucleotides read TGCGCCAGCAGCCCTTTTATTAGGGCGGGACAGGCCACAGATACGCAGTATTTT.

The gene calls are TRBV7-2 and TRBJ2-6, with D perhaps matching TRBD2 (5 bases). The V end lost 1 base, the J end lost 2 bases, and 18 bases lay between the germline ends. CDR1 and CDR2 (germline): SGHTA, FQGNSA. This CDR3 is built from 19 residues. CDR3 in DNA: TGTGCCAGCAGCTTAGGAGCCAGGACTCCCTGGGCTGGGGCCAACGTCCTGACTTTC. Protein sequence: CASSLGARTPWAGANVLTF.

The chain recombines TRBV2 with TRBJ1-6, with TRBD1 identical over 9 bases. The trim removed 8 bases at V and 8 bases at J, leaving 7 bases unmatched. The CDR3 extends over 14 amino acids. Germline CDR1 reads SNHLY; CDR2 reads FYNNEI. In nucleotides, the CDR3 is TGTGCCAGCTACAGGGGGCTCCGGCATTCACCCCTCCACTTT. This encodes CASYRGLRHSPLHF.

The J gene is TRBJ1-2, the V gene TRBV7-8; D might be TRBD1 (5 bases). The V end lost 5 bases, the J end lost 8 bases, and 15 bases lay between the germline ends. Looked up from germline, CDR1 is SGHVS and CDR2 is FQNEAQ. The CDR3 is 13 residues long. CDR3 nucleotides: TGTGCCAGCAGCACAACAGGACTACCGGGCTACACCTTC. Its translation: CASSTTGLPGYTF.

V is TRBV11-2 and J is TRBJ2-1; D not resolved. The CDR3 extends over 15 amino acids. Germline loops: CDR1 SGHAT, CDR2 FQNNGV. Trimming took 1 base from V and 6 from J, leaving 13 bases between them. The CDR3 protein is CASSLGHFLPNEQFF. The CDR3 DNA reads TGTGCCAGCAGCTTAGGACATTTTCTACCCAATGAGCAGTTCTTC.

The chain uses TRBV7-2 and TRBJ2-3; 10 bases agree with TRBD2. CDR3 length: 15 residues. The V segment lost 5 bases and the J segment 5 bases; nucleotides outside the gene matches: 7. Germline values: CDR1 SGHTA, CDR2 FQGNSA. This CDR3 is CASSRPPSGGDTQYF. In DNA form, the CDR3 reads TGTGCCAGCAGCCGTCCTCCTAGCGGGGGAGATACGCAGTATTTT.

The chain carries TRBV2 and TRBJ2-2; tentative D call: TRBD2 (5 bases). Trimming took off 4 bases at V and 1 base at J, with 7 bases between the two ends. This CDR3 is 14 amino acids long. CDR1 is SNHLY and CDR2 is FYNNEI in the germline V gene. The CDR3 protein is CASSGEGNTGELFF. CDR3 DNA: TGTGCCAGCAGTGGCGAGGGGAACACCGGGGAGCTGTTTTTT.

This CDR3 is CASSWNRVTHEQFF. The CDR3 coding sequence is TGTGCCAGCAGTTGGAACAGGGTAACACATGAGCAGTTCTTC. The chain carries TRBV27 and TRBJ2-1; TRBD1 is a possible D gene (6 bases). The V end lost 4 bases, the J end lost 8 bases, and 15 bases lay between the germline ends. This CDR3 has 14 residues. The germline gives CDR1 MNHEY, CDR2 SMNVEV (reference sequence).

The V call is TRBV11-2, the J call TRBJ1-1; D not resolved. V lost 6 bases, J lost 1 base, and 12 bases lay in between. Germline V gene data show CDR1 as SGHAT and CDR2 as FQNNGV. This CDR3 is built from 14 residues. The CDR3 region is CASRVRDTNTEAFF. DNA for the CDR3: TGTGCCAGCAGGGTAAGAGATACGAACACTGAAGCTTTCTTT.

This clone showed up just a few times. This chain connects TRBV29-1 to TRBJ1-2, with 8 bases fitting TRBD1. CDR1 SQVTM and CDR2 ANQGSEA come from the germline V gene. This CDR3 comprises 11 residues. J lost 6 bases, V lost 6 bases, and 3 bases had no gene match. For the CDR3, the DNA is TGCAGCGTGACAGGGGAGAATGGCTACACCTTC. Translating it yields CSVTGENGYTF. The full variable domain, in which reference TRBV29-1 and TRBJ1-2 provide the parts outside the CDR3, is SAVISQKPSRDICQRGTSLTIQCQVDSQVTMMFWYRQQPGQSLTLIATANQGSEATYESGFVIDKFPISRPNLTFSTLTVSNMSPEDSSIYLCSVTGENGYTFGSGTRLTVV.

V gene TRBV4-3 combines with J gene TRBJ1-1; maybe TRBD1 (5 bases). CDR3 length: 16 amino acids. Trimming took off 0 bases at V and 5 bases at J, with 16 bases between the two ends. The germline gives CDR1 LGHNA, CDR2 YSLEER. The CDR3 loop reads CASSQEEVGGVTEAFF. The CDR3 nucleotides are TGCGCCAGCAGCCAAGAAGAAGTGGGGGGTGTGACTGAAGCTTTCTTT.